This paragraph covers one T cell receptor beta chain sequence. Its specificity is not known. This specimen comes from a study of cytomegalovirus exposure and HLA in healthy donors. The PCR used 60 Vbeta and 13 Jbeta primers. Clones were sequenced by immunoSEQ multiplex PCR, and TCRdb holds only the in-frame ones, with some missing. The sample lists over 200,000 clones, around 75% occurring once. Study-wide results and caveats: It emerged from a later analysis that several of the most significant clusters appeared to be linked to common viral pathogens. A later analysis revealed that TCR association rates differed between HLA loci, peaking at DRB1 and bottoming out at HLA-C.

Trimming cost V 5 bases and J 9 bases; bases outside gene matches: 7. Looked up from germline, CDR1 is MNHNY and CDR2 is SVGAGI (reference sequence). This CDR3 region has 14 residues. Sequencing was done on a sample of PBMCs. This sequence was found in a woman in her twenties or thirties in good health and CMV-seronegative. The chain couples TRBV6-6 to TRBJ2-7; TRBD2 aligns across 13 bases. The CDR3 DNA sequence: TGTGCCAGCAGTCCTGGACTAGCGGGAGCTTGGCAGTACTTC. Translated, it gives CASSPGLAGAWQYF.